This TCR beta chain is drawn from a study of a mutant IDH1 vaccine in newly diagnosed glioma. Whole-study context: Antecedent treatment encompassed radiotherapy, temozolomide, or their combination; the majority received both.

The germline gives CDR1 LGHNA, CDR2 YNFKEQ. V lost 1 base and J 7 bases, leaving 10 bases between the germline ends. CDR3 size: 14 residues. Points from the study as a whole: The occurrence of vaccine-induced immune responses was seen in around 95% of patients.

This clone has only a few counts. Antigen specificity is unknown. Time point in this sample: baseline, week 1 (first vaccination visit). Treatment reported: pre-vaccination baseline after standard-of-care therapy. New WHO grade 3 or 4 astrocytomas that were IDH1-mutant and ATRX-lost had been found in donors. The data were produced by immunoSEQ multiplex PCR, yet TCRdb's version contains in-frame clones alone and is incomplete. Counted here are about 88,000 clones, more than 65% occurring once; the ten biggest clones make up around 5.2%. V is TRBV4-2 and J is TRBJ1-4; D gene unclear. Sequencing was performed on PBMCs, taken from a glioma patient treated with radiotherapy, temozolomide or both. This TCR was recovered from a man aged 35 to 55 with glioma. Some clones in this sample may be carry-over from other donors' samples. This CDR3 is CASSQGSSPEKLFF. CDR3 coding DNA: TGTGCCAGCAGCCAAGGATCCTCGCCTGAAAAACTGTTTTTT.